The 6 T cell receptor beta chains given below trace back to one sample, sequenced in a study of blood T cell repertoires in COVID-19. Sequencing used immunoSEQ multiplex PCR; TCRdb keeps in-frame clones, though not all of them. Of about 200,000 clones in the sample, 90% were seen once. Sample: peripheral blood. These receptors all come from a man over 45 with acute or convalescent COVID-19.

V is TRBV2 and J is TRBJ2-7, with TRBD2 matching 9 bases. The CDR3 consists of 15 residues. Germline CDR1 reads SNHLY; CDR2 reads FYNNEI. For the CDR3, the DNA is TGTGCCAGCAGTGAAGATGCGGCTAGCGGGACCGCCCAGGACGTC. This sequence encodes CASSEDAASGTAQDV.

The chain employs TRBV7-8 and TRBJ2-5; TRBD2 might be the D (5 bases). Trimming left V 1 base short and J 1 base short, with 22 bases between. The CDR3 contains 19 residues. Germline-derived CDR1 and CDR2 are SGHVS and FQNEAQ. CDR3 DNA sequence: TGTGCCAGCAGCTTAGAAGGTTCCATCGGGATCTCCCTCCAAGAGACCCAGTACTTC. Amino acid sequence: CASSLEGSIGISLQETQYF.

V gene TRBV29-1 combines with J gene TRBJ2-1; TRBD1 matches at 7 bases. Trimming removed 7 bases from V and 3 bases from J; junction bases left unmatched: 12. The germline V gene encodes CDR1 SQVTM and CDR2 ANQGSEA. The CDR3 consists of 15 residues. CDR3 region: CSAQRTGRVYNEQFF. The CDR3, as DNA: TGCAGCGCTCAAAGGACAGGCCGAGTCTACAATGAGCAGTTCTTC.

In DNA form, the CDR3 reads TGTGCCAGCAGCTTAGAGACAGGGGGGAATGGAGCCCTCCACTTT. It yields the protein CASSLETGGNGALHF. The chain has TRBV11-2 and TRBJ1-6; 9 nucleotides agree with TRBD1. The CDR3 sequence is 15 residues long. The germline V gene has CDR1 SGHAT and CDR2 FQNNGV. V lost 0 bases to trimming and J lost 14 bases; unmatched junction nucleotides: 8.

The genes are TRBV18 and TRBJ2-6; D is ambiguous. The ends were cut back, 3 bases at V and 1 base at J, with 7 bases in the middle. CDR1 and CDR2 (germline): KGHSH, LQKENI. CDR3 length: 15 residues. The CDR3 sequence is CASSPSGSGANVLTF. CDR3 nucleotides: TGTGCCAGCTCACCTTCAGGATCTGGGGCCAACGTCCTGACTTTC.

The chain carries TRBV4-1 and TRBJ1-2; no firm D call. This CDR3 comprises 13 residues. Trimming took off 3 bases at V and 4 bases at J, with 9 bases between the two ends. CDR1 is MGHRA and CDR2 is YSYEKL in the germline V gene. DNA for the CDR3: TGCGCCAGCAGCCAGACAAATACCTATGGCTACACCTTC. Residues: CASSQTNTYGYTF.